This paragraph covers one TCR beta chain sequence. What the library attached to individual cDNA molecules were unique molecular identifiers. One entry per CDR3 protein, called by TCRdb with MiXCR from the RACE reads. The data contain roughly 100,000 distinct CDR3 sequences, about 10% of them singletons. Time point specified: healthy volunteer bleed at 2 weeks. Unfractionated whole blood yielded the extracted total RNA. The record originates from a study of human T cells and chemical hapten exposure. Whole-study context: Small discrepancies in pooled library volume mainly accounted for the varying TCR yields per sample.

Germline loops: CDR1 MDHEN, CDR2 SYDVKM. V dropped 1 base and J dropped 5 bases, with 12 bases sitting between them. The CDR3 is 15 residues long. Sequencing was done on a sample of whole blood. This TCR derives from a female donor in good health. Some clones in this sample may be carry-over from other donors' samples. The chain has TRBV28 and TRBJ2-1, with TRBD1 as a possible D gene (6 bases). CDR3 residues: CASSLSGHTNNEQFF. The CDR3 DNA sequence: TGTGCCAGCAGTTTATCGGGACACACAAACAATGAGCAGTTCTTC.